Presented here are 25 T cell receptor beta chains from one specimen sequenced in a study of cytomegalovirus exposure and HLA in healthy donors. Researchers ran the PCR with 60 Vbeta and 13 Jbeta primers. Libraries were prepared by immunoSEQ multiplex PCR; TCRdb keeps only in-frame clonotypes and omits some of them. The sample data list about 190,000 clones. Material for sequencing was PBMCs. All receptors come from a woman under 40 in good health and CMV-seropositive.

This rearrangement joins TRBV7-8 to TRBJ2-7, with a weak D call TRBD2 (6 bases). Trimming cost V 1 base and J 3 bases, with 13 bases left between them. Germline lookup yields CDR1 SGHVS and CDR2 FQNEAQ. The CDR3 runs to 15 residues. CDR3 coding DNA: TGTGCCAGCAGCTTAGAGGTTAGCGGCCGCTACGAGCAGTACTTC. Encoded protein: CASSLEVSGRYEQYF.

The chain links TRBV10-3 to TRBJ2-7, with 12 positions matching TRBD2. Germline loops: CDR1 ENHRY, CDR2 SYGVKD. The V and J ends lost 2 bases and 4 bases, in that order; junction bases with no gene match: 3. CDR3 length: 15 amino acids. The chain's CDR3 is CAISESGTSGYEQYF. DNA of the CDR3: TGTGCCATCAGTGAGAGCGGGACTAGCGGGTACGAGCAGTACTTC.

V and J are TRBV2 and TRBJ2-2; D uncertain. Germline loops: CDR1 SNHLY, CDR2 FYNNEI. Trimming removed 3 bases at V and 3 bases at J, with 8 bases between. The CDR3 has 14 amino acids. CDR3 protein: CASSEVGHTGELFF. CDR3 bases: TGTGCCAGCAGTGAGGTCGGTCACACCGGGGAGCTGTTTTTT.

The chain couples TRBV11-2 to TRBJ1-2, with TRBD1 as a possible D gene (6 bases). This CDR3 has 14 residues. With 5 bases removed from V and 6 bases from J, the gap between germline ends came to 16 bases. The germline CDR1 and CDR2 sequences are SGHAT and FQNNGV. The CDR3 sequence: CASSPLGDTNGYTF. The CDR3 DNA follows: TGTGCCAGCAGCCCCCTGGGGGACACCAATGGCTACACCTTC. The entire variable domain, with the rest obtained from reference TRBV11-2 and TRBJ1-2, is as follows: EAGVAQSPRYKIIEKRQSVAFWCNPISGHATLYWYQQILGQGPKLLIQFQNNGVVDDSQLPKDRFSAERLKGVDSTLKIQPAKLEDSAVYLCASSPLGDTNGYTFGSGTRLTVV.

The chain has TRBV4-1 and TRBJ2-5; 8 bases agree with TRBD2. The J call may be mistaken, given a closer DNA end match to TRBJ2-7. This CDR3 region has 13 residues. CDR1 is MGHRA, CDR2 YSYEKL, per germline. The CDR3 DNA follows: TGCGCCAGCAGCCAGGGACTAGCCTACGAGCAGTACTTC. Protein product: CASSQGLAYEQYF.

The rearrangement links TRBV15 to TRBJ1-2; TRBD1 might be the D (6 bases). Germline CDR1 reads LNHNV; CDR2 reads YYDKDF (reference sequence). The CDR3 covers 16 residues. With 0 bases removed from V and 4 bases from J, the gap between germline ends came to 15 bases. CDR3 sequence reads: CATSREGAREIYGYTF. CDR3 coding DNA: TGTGCCACCAGCAGAGAGGGGGCCAGGGAAATCTATGGCTACACCTTC.

The chain couples TRBV5-1 to TRBJ1-6; D is ambiguous. This CDR3 is 16 amino acids long. From germline, CDR1 is SGHRS and CDR2 YFSETQ. The V and J ends lost 1 base and 0 bases respectively, with 8 bases between them. The chain's CDR3 is CASSLTASSYNSPLHF. CDR3 DNA sequence: TGCGCCAGCAGCTTGACAGCCAGCTCCTATAATTCACCCCTCCACTTT.

The rearrangement joins TRBV5-1 to TRBJ2-3; 10 bases align to TRBD2. The ends lost 0 bases at V and 5 bases at J; junction bases unmatched: 6. CDR3 length equals 16 residues. CDR1 SGHRS and CDR2 YFSETQ come from the germline V gene. The chain's CDR3 is CASSLGPSGSRDTQYF. CDR3 nucleotide sequence: TGCGCCAGCAGCTTGGGCCCTAGCGGGAGTCGAGATACGCAGTATTTT.

The V gene is TRBV19, the J gene TRBJ1-1, with unresolved D. Trimming pared 7 bases from V and 3 bases from J, leaving 18 bases between. Germline V gene data show CDR1 as LNHDA and CDR2 as SQIVND (reference sequence). This CDR3 is built from 15 residues. Here the CDR3 reads CASTERRVIDTEAFF. The CDR3 DNA is TGTGCCAGTACCGAAAGGAGAGTTATTGACACTGAAGCTTTCTTT.

V usage is TRBV27 and J usage is TRBJ1-2; 7 bases align to TRBD1. V shed 4 bases and J 8 bases; nucleotides not matched to a gene: 10. Per germline, CDR1 MNHEY and CDR2 SMNVEV (reference sequence). The CDR3 length is 14 residues. CDR3 bases: TGTGCCAGCAGTTCGTCGACAGGGCAGACCGGCTACACCTTC. This codes for CASSSSTGQTGYTF.

V is TRBV19 and J is TRBJ1-5, with a possible D match to TRBD1 (5 bases). Germline V lookup: CDR1 LNHDA, CDR2 SQIVND (reference sequence). The CDR3 runs to 15 residues. V lost 5 bases and J 11 bases, leaving 22 bases between the germline ends. The CDR3 is CASSATPGRSSAQHF. The CDR3 coding sequence is TGTGCCAGTAGTGCCACCCCAGGGCGTAGCTCGGCCCAGCATTTT.

This CDR3 reads CASTKSSYEQYF. The DNA of the CDR3 is TGTGCCAGCACGAAGAGCTCCTACGAGCAGTACTTC. The gene calls are TRBV5-8 and TRBJ2-7; no firm D call. Germline V gene data show CDR1 as SGHTS and CDR2 as YDEGEE. This CDR3 spans 12 amino acids. The germline V and J ends were trimmed by 6 bases and 0 bases, with 7 bases remaining between them.

CDR3: CASRAAGARNYEQYF. The CDR3, as DNA: TGTGCCAGCAGGGCTGCGGGAGCTCGGAACTACGAGCAGTACTTC. V gene TRBV28 combines with J gene TRBJ2-7; 7 positions agree with TRBD2. The germline V gene has CDR1 MDHEN and CDR2 SYDVKM. The CDR3 contains 15 residues. With 6 bases clipped from V and 3 bases from J, the junction kept 11 bases outside the gene matches. The entire variable domain, with the rest obtained from reference TRBV28 and TRBJ2-7, is as follows: DVKVTQSSRYLVKRTGEKVFLECVQDMDHENMFWYRQDPGLGLRLIYFSYDVKMKEKGDIPEGYSVSREKKERFSLILESASTNQTSMYLCASRAAGARNYEQYFGPGTRLTVT.

V and J are TRBV6-6 and TRBJ1-1; a weak D match, TRBD1 (5 bases). Germline V gene data show CDR1 as MNHNY and CDR2 as SVGAGI (reference sequence). The ends were cut back, 2 bases at V and 4 bases at J, with 11 bases in the middle. The CDR3 spans 14 residues. The CDR3 sequence is CASSYGGVGTEAFF. CDR3 coding DNA: TGTGCCAGCAGTTACGGGGGGGTTGGCACTGAAGCTTTCTTT.

The chain has TRBV5-1 and TRBJ2-5; TRBD1 is a possible D gene (5 bases). The closer fit of TRBJ2-7 to the DNA end suggests the J call may be wrong. In germline, CDR1 is SGHRS, CDR2 YFSETQ. CDR3 size: 16 residues. The CDR3 region is CASSLVSFGATYEQYF. In DNA form, the CDR3 reads TGCGCCAGCAGCTTGGTCTCGTTTGGGGCTACCTACGAGCAGTACTTC.

The chain carries TRBV30 and TRBJ1-1, with TRBD1 as a possible D gene (5 bases). Trimming left V 5 bases short and J 0 bases short, with 13 bases between. The CDR3 runs to 14 residues. Germline V gene lookup returns CDR1 GTSNPN and CDR2 SVGIG (reference sequence). The CDR3, as DNA: TGTGCCTGGCTACCAGGGCGATTGAACACTGAAGCTTTCTTT. Encoded protein: CAWLPGRLNTEAFF.

V gene TRBV2 combines with J gene TRBJ2-7; TRBD2 matches at 7 bases. V shed 4 bases, J shed 7 bases, and the junction held 13 bases outside the gene matches. CDR1 and CDR2 from the germline V gene are SNHLY and FYNNEI. The CDR3 covers 15 residues. CDR3 loop: CASSVERGEVEEQYF. The CDR3 DNA reads TGTGCCAGCAGTGTTGAACGGGGGGAGGTTGAGGAGCAGTACTTC. Full variable domain (remainder filled in from reference TRBV2 and TRBJ2-7): EPEVTQTPSHQVTQMGQEVILRCVPISNHLYFYWYRQILGQKVEFLVSFYNNEISEKSEIFDDQFSVERPDGSNFTLKIRSTKLEDSAMYFCASSVERGEVEEQYFGPGTRLTVT.

The genes are TRBV29-1 and TRBJ2-3; 7 bases align to TRBD1. From germline, CDR1 is SQVTM and CDR2 ANQGSEA. The trim removed 7 bases at V and 2 bases at J, leaving 9 bases unmatched. This CDR3 has 14 amino acids. Here the CDR3 DNA reads TGCAGCGACCGACAGGGACGCTCCACAGATACGCAGTATTTT. It translates to CSDRQGRSTDTQYF.

The chain has TRBV10-3 and TRBJ2-3, with TRBD2 matching over 9 bases. CDR1 ENHRY and CDR2 SYGVKD come from the germline V gene. The trim removed 8 bases at V and 3 bases at J, leaving 3 bases unmatched. CDR3 size: 13 residues. CDR3 nucleotide sequence: TGTGCCATCTCTCTAGCGGGGACAGATACGCAGTATTTT. Residues: CAISLAGTDTQYF.

V gene TRBV27 combines with J gene TRBJ1-4; 7 bases map to TRBD1. The CDR3 contains 14 residues. V shed 9 bases, J shed 8 bases, and the junction held 12 bases outside the gene matches. The germline V gene encodes CDR1 MNHEY and CDR2 SMNVEV (reference sequence). The DNA for the CDR3 is TGTGCCAGTAATATGACAGGGCCTGACGAAAAACTGTTTTTT. It encodes CASNMTGPDEKLFF.

This chain uses TRBV11-2 with TRBJ2-2; 7 positions agree with TRBD2. The germline V gene encodes CDR1 SGHAT and CDR2 FQNNGV. Trimming cost V 3 bases and J 4 bases; bases outside gene matches: 5. The CDR3 has 15 amino acids. CDR3 loop: CASSFIGRVTGELFF. The CDR3 nucleotides read TGTGCCAGCAGCTTTATAGGGAGGGTCACCGGGGAGCTGTTTTTT.

The V and J genes are TRBV9 and TRBJ2-2; possibly TRBD2 for D (7 bases). The CDR3 is 15 amino acids. Germline lookup yields CDR1 SGDLS and CDR2 YYNGEE. V lost 3 bases and J 3 bases, leaving 12 bases between the germline ends. CDR3 protein: CASSEGGGYTGELFF. Here the CDR3 DNA reads TGTGCCAGCAGCGAGGGAGGGGGGTACACCGGGGAGCTGTTTTTT. Full variable domain (remainder filled in from reference TRBV9 and TRBJ2-2): DSGVTQTPKHLITATGQRVTLRCSPRSGDLSVYWYQQSLDQGLQFLIQYYNGEERAKGNILERFSAQQFPDLHSELNLSSLELGDSALYFCASSEGGGYTGELFFGEGSRLTVL.

The J gene is TRBJ1-2, the V gene TRBV6-5, with TRBD1 matching over 9 bases. The germline gives CDR1 MNHEY, CDR2 SVGAGI. The trim removed 2 bases at V and 0 bases at J, leaving 1 base unmatched. The CDR3 is made up of 15 amino acids. This CDR3 reads CASSYRTGANYGYTF. CDR3 in DNA: TGTGCCAGCAGTTACCGGACAGGGGCTAACTATGGCTACACCTTC.

The CDR3 loop is CASSLDSGNQPQHF. The CDR3 nucleotides read TGTGCCAGCAGCTTGGATTCTGGCAATCAGCCCCAGCATTTT. The V gene is TRBV5-4, the J gene TRBJ1-5; unclear D gene. Per germline, CDR1 SGHNT and CDR2 YYREEE (reference sequence). Trimming took off 0 bases at V and 2 bases at J, with 6 bases between the two ends. The CDR3 is 14 amino acids.

The rearrangement joins TRBV7-2 to TRBJ1-1; 9 bases match TRBD1. The length of the CDR3 is 15 residues. The junction had 9 bases not matched to a gene; V was cut back by 5 bases and J by 5 bases. From germline, CDR1 is SGHTA and CDR2 FQGNSA. CDR3 DNA sequence: TGTGCCAGCAGCCCACGGACAGGGGCGCTGACTGAAGCTTTCTTT. Its protein product is CASSPRTGALTEAFF.